These 18 T cell receptor beta chains were sequenced from one sample in a study of T cells after yellow fever vaccination. One entry per CDR3 protein results from TCRdb running MiXCR on the 5' RACE reads. This sample yields a few hundred thousand distinct CDR3 sequences, of which roughly 10% are seen a single time; 18% belongs to the top ten. The sample here was PBMCs, taken on the day of the first yellow fever vaccination. The receptors stem from a man aged 18-30 years who received the YFV17D yellow fever vaccine.

This clonotype was picked up a small number of times. This rearrangement joins TRBV7-9 to TRBJ1-6; TRBD1 is a possible D gene (5 bases). CDR3 length equals 14 residues. Germline V CDR1 and CDR2: SEHNR, FQNEAQ (reference sequence). V was trimmed by 1 base and J by 10 bases, leaving 11 bases between them. CDR3 sequence (DNA): TGTGCCAGCAGCTTAGAGCTCGCAGGGTCACCCCTCCACTTT. Translated: CASSLELAGSPLHF.

The table lists this clonotype with a count of one. The V call is TRBV5-1, the J call TRBJ2-5, with D unresolved. The CDR3 is made up of 15 amino acids. V shed 3 bases and J shed 2 bases, with 14 bases lying between them. Germline V gives CDR1 SGHRS, CDR2 YFSETQ. CDR3 sequence: CASSSQMAGQETQYF. Written as DNA, the CDR3 is TGCGCCAGCAGCTCCCAAATGGCCGGGCAAGAGACCCAGTACTTC.

The chain has TRBV6-2 or TRBV6-3 and TRBJ2-1; 8 nucleotides align to TRBD2. The CDR3 runs to 17 residues. Trimming cost V 6 bases and J 0 bases; bases outside gene matches: 10. CDR1 is MNHEY and CDR2 is SVGEGT in the germline V gene. The CDR3 reads CASSLPRGGGSYNEQFF. The CDR3 DNA follows: TGTGCCAGCAGCCTCCCTCGGGGGGGGGGCTCCTACAATGAGCAGTTCTTC.

This clonotype showed up just a few times. The chain couples TRBV6-2 or TRBV6-3 to TRBJ2-2; 11 bases are a match to TRBD1. V lost 6 bases, J lost 3 bases, and 6 bases stayed unmatched. CDR1 MNHEY and CDR2 SVGEGT come from the germline V gene. The CDR3 loop spans 16 amino acids. This chain's CDR3 is CASSGRDRGDTGELFF. In DNA, the CDR3 is TGTGCCAGCAGCGGCCGGGACAGGGGGGACACCGGGGAGCTGTTTTTT.

The table lists this clonotype with a few counts. The chain uses TRBV3-1 and TRBJ1-1; D is perhaps TRBD1 (6 bases). CDR1 LGHDT and CDR2 YNNKEL come from the germline V gene (reference sequence). Trimming left V 1 base short and J 1 base short, with 13 bases between. This CDR3 has 16 amino acids. DNA of the CDR3: TGTGCCAGCAGCCAAGGTGCAGGGGACGGGAACACTGAAGCTTTCTTT. It is translated as CASSQGAGDGNTEAFF.

This clonotype was observed a handful of times. The genes are TRBV7-2 and TRBJ1-1; D perhaps matches TRBD1 (5 bases). Trimming took 3 bases from V and 9 from J, leaving 11 bases between them. The CDR3 is 12 amino acids. Germline values: CDR1 SGHTA, CDR2 FQGNSA. The CDR3 sequence: CASSLGTDKAFF. The CDR3 bases are TGTGCCAGCAGCTTGGGGACCGACAAAGCTTTCTTT. The whole variable domain, filled in from reference TRBV7-2 and TRBJ1-1, reads GAGVSQSPSNKVTEKGKDVELRCDPISGHTALYWYRQSLGQGLEFLIYFQGNSAPDKSGLPSDRFSAERTGGSVSTLTIQRTQQEDSAVYLCASSLGTDKAFFGQGTRLTVV.

This chain uses TRBV25-1 with TRBJ1-6; a weak D match, TRBD1 (6 bases). Germline V lookup: CDR1 MGHDK, CDR2 SYGVNS. This CDR3 region has 15 residues. Between the trimmed V and J ends, which lost 3 bases and 4 bases, there was a span of 10 bases. The CDR3 sequence is CASSEGHFYNSPLHF. The CDR3 DNA sequence: TGTGCCAGCAGTGAGGGACATTTTTATAATTCACCCCTCCACTTT.

The V gene is TRBV15, the J gene TRBJ2-7, with D perhaps matching TRBD1 (5 bases). CDR1 and CDR2 from the germline V gene are LNHNV and YYDKDF (reference sequence). Trimming shortened V by 0 bases and J by 0 bases, and 9 bases separated the two germline ends. There are 15 residues in the CDR3. In DNA form, the CDR3 reads TGTGCCACCAGCAGAGAAATCGACAGCTCCTACGAGCAGTACTTC. Its translation is CATSREIDSSYEQYF.

The chain joins TRBV7-2 to TRBJ1-6; the D gene is possibly TRBD1 (6 bases). The germline V gene encodes CDR1 SGHTA and CDR2 FQGNSA. Trimming stripped 3 bases from V and 8 bases from J, with 14 bases between. This CDR3 region has 15 residues. The CDR3 DNA reads TGTGCCAGCAGCTTGCAGACAGGCGGCCATTCACCCCTCCACTTT. Protein: CASSLQTGGHSPLHF.

The genes are TRBV9 and TRBJ2-2, with 10 bases matching TRBD1. The length of the CDR3 is 15 residues. V shed 2 bases, J shed 5 bases, and the junction held 3 bases outside the gene matches. Germline V CDR1 and CDR2: SGDLS, YYNGEE. The CDR3 here is CASSVGQGVTGELFF. CDR3 DNA: TGTGCCAGCAGCGTCGGACAGGGGGTGACCGGGGAGCTGTTTTTT.

The sample holds a few counts of this clonotype. V and J are TRBV9 and TRBJ1-5, with a weak D call TRBD1 (5 bases). The V end was cut by 0 bases, the J end by 10 bases, with 14 bases between. This CDR3 contains 14 residues. CDR1 and CDR2 (germline): SGDLS, YYNGEE. CDR3 coding DNA: TGTGCCAGCAGCGTAGATGCAGGGAGAAGACCCCAGCATTTT. Translated: CASSVDAGRRPQHF.

This clonotype was detected ten times or more. V is TRBV12-3 or TRBV12-4 and J is TRBJ2-1; tentative D call: TRBD2 (7 bases). The CDR3 covers 13 residues. V was cut by 5 bases and J by 9 bases, with 14 bases left in between. The CDR3 loop is CASSLIRGGEQFF. DNA for the CDR3: TGTGCCAGCAGTCTTATTAGGGGGGGTGAGCAGTTCTTC.

This clonotype has more than one count but fewer than ten. This rearrangement joins TRBV5-1 to TRBJ2-3, with D perhaps being TRBD1 or TRBD2 (5 bases each). The CDR3 loop spans 15 amino acids. V lost 2 bases to trimming and J lost 1 base, with 11 bases between them. Germline V gene sequence: CDR1 SGHRS, CDR2 YFSETQ. The chain's CDR3 is CASSFLWDGTDTQYF. The CDR3 DNA reads TGCGCCAGCAGCTTCCTGTGGGACGGCACAGATACGCAGTATTTT.

This clonotype occurred a few times. The J gene is TRBJ2-5, the V gene TRBV10-3; TRBD2 matches 7 bases. CDR3 length equals 14 residues. From germline, CDR1 is ENHRY and CDR2 SYGVKD. V gave up 2 bases and J gave up 0 bases; unmatched junction bases: 0. The CDR3 loop reads CAISEGGDQETQYF. Written as DNA, the CDR3 is TGTGCCATCAGTGAGGGGGGGGACCAAGAGACCCAGTACTTC.

The rearrangement uses TRBV2 and TRBJ2-6; 9 bases are a match to TRBD1. J gave up 2 bases and V 8 bases, and 10 bases lay outside the gene matches. Germline V gene data show CDR1 as SNHLY and CDR2 as FYNNEI. The length of the CDR3 is 17 residues. CDR3 loop: CASFTGTGSPGANVLTF. The CDR3 DNA is TGTGCCAGCTTCACCGGGACAGGGTCACCTGGGGCCAACGTCCTGACTTTC. The full variable domain, in which reference TRBV2 and TRBJ2-6 provide the parts outside the CDR3, is EPEVTQTPSHQVTQMGQEVILRCVPISNHLYFYWYRQILGQKVEFLVSFYNNEISEKSEIFDDQFSVERPDGSNFTLKIRSTKLEDSAMYFCASFTGTGSPGANVLTFGAGSRLTVL.

This clonotype came up a few times. V gene TRBV5-5 combines with J gene TRBJ2-5; perhaps TRBD1 as D (6 bases). The V gene lost 3 bases and the J gene lost 3 bases, with 12 bases spanning the gap. Germline CDR1 and CDR2: SGHKS and YYEKEE (reference sequence). The length of the CDR3 is 14 residues. The CDR3 reads CASSSDSWEETQYF. The CDR3 DNA is TGTGCCAGCAGCTCGGACAGCTGGGAAGAGACCCAGTACTTC.

The chain's CDR3 is CASGPGLVYEQYV. DNA of the CDR3: TGTGCCAGCGGCCCTGGGCTGGTCTACGAGCAGTACGTC. The chain joins TRBV5-5 to TRBJ2-7; D not certain. V lost 7 bases and J 3 bases, leaving 14 bases between the germline ends. CDR1 is SGHKS and CDR2 is YYEKEE in the germline V gene (reference sequence). The CDR3 sequence is 13 residues long.

This clonotype showed up just a few times. This chain uses TRBV5-1 with TRBJ2-1, with D hard to call. The CDR3 is 14 amino acids. Germline values: CDR1 SGHRS, CDR2 YFSETQ. V lost 0 bases to trimming and J lost 4 bases, with 8 bases between them. Here the CDR3 reads CASSLEVAYNEQFF. CDR3 sequence (DNA): TGCGCCAGCAGCTTGGAGGTGGCATACAATGAGCAGTTCTTC.